This T cell receptor beta chain originates from a study of shared clonotypes between healthy human individuals. Background on the study: Researchers drew samples from a couple of women and a few men aged 18 to 49.

This clone appeared once. Each subset's genomic DNA was shared equally among a number of immunoSEQ plates. The unsorted PBMC replicate PCRs were performed with 300 ng DNA, tens of thousands of T cell genomes. Data came from immunoSEQ multiplex PCR; TCRdb stores just in-frame clones and leaves some out. The table shows approximately 500,000 clones, with 78% occurring only once. V was pared by 10 bases and J by 1 base, with 14 bases between. Germline values: CDR1 LNHDA, CDR2 SQIVND (reference sequence). The CDR3 extends over 13 amino acids. The TCR originated in a woman aged 40 to 50 in good health. Some clones in this sample may be carry-over from other donors' samples. The rearrangement joins TRBV19 to TRBJ2-7, with D perhaps matching TRBD1 (6 bases). The sequencing input was PBMCs. This chain's CDR3 is CATGVQGSYEQYF. The CDR3 region has the DNA TGTGCCACCGGTGTCCAGGGGTCCTACGAGCAGTACTTC.